This T cell receptor beta chain emerged from a study of shared clonotypes between healthy human individuals. Study at large: Per donor, three plates held CD4 naive cells, three held CD4 memory, two held CD8 naive and one held CD8 memory. Study findings and constraints: Naive subsets typically showed greater estimated richness than memory subsets. Shared clonotypes: about 4.6% naive CD4, around 3.5% naive CD8, roughly 2.4% memory CD4, 0.35% to 0.5% memory CD8.

About this clone: The antigen is unknown.

Produced via immunoSEQ multiplex PCR; TCRdb's table is partial and in-frame only. Here the sample spans about 1 million clones, approximately 70% being singletons. The CDR3 is 13 residues long. The trim removed 6 bases at V and 7 bases at J, leaving 1 base unmatched. The germline gives CDR1 SNHLY, CDR2 FYNNEI. This TCR came from a man aged 18 to 30 in good health. This chain uses TRBV2 with TRBJ2-2; 11 nucleotides match TRBD2. Sequencing was performed on memory CD4+ T cells sorted from blood. Subset here: CD45RA-negative fraction. The CDR3 DNA is TGTGCCAGCAGGACTAGCGGGAACGGGGAGCTGTTTTTT. Residues: CASRTSGNGELFF.